This T cell receptor beta chain derives from a study of regulatory T cells in long-lasting Graves disease. Study-level findings and limits: TRBV28 was favored in persistent disease, as were TRBJ1-2 and TRBJ2-5. TCR diversity was lower in persistent Graves' patients than in newly diagnosed ones.

The CDR3 is 14 residues long. Trimming left V 3 bases short and J 0 bases short, with 8 bases between. Relying on iRepertoire HTBI primers and Arm-PCR of CDR3 regions, the team built TCR beta libraries. TCRdb reprocessed the multiplex PCR reads via MiXCR and lists one record per CDR3 protein. The sample yields 420,000 or so distinct CDR3 sequences, roughly a quarter seen once. Time point specified: persistent/refractory GD, antithyroid drugs over 5 years with positive TRAb. Researchers made the TCR library from RNA that was extracted from PBMCs. The table lists this clonotype with many counts. Its antigen is unknown.

The chain employs TRBV12-3 or TRBV12-4 and TRBJ1-1; D gene ambiguous. Here the sequenced sample was peripheral blood mononuclear cells (PBMCs), taken when the disease was refractory, from a patient treated with antithyroid drugs. This TCR derives from a female donor with Graves disease. This chain's CDR3 is CASSFGNLNTEAFF. CDR3 in DNA: TGTGCCAGCAGTTTTGGCAACCTGAACACTGAAGCTTTCTTT.